Listed below are T cell receptor beta chains from one sample, sequenced in a study of blood T cells in healthy people across ages. TCRdb re-derived calls from the 5' RACE reads in MiXCR, one entry per CDR3 protein. The table has more than 1,000,000 distinct CDR3 sequences, approximately 26% seen once. Separately, the same data were catalogued under a study of T cells of mothers and their children.

Sample: blood. Receptors were obtained from a girl aged 2 to 10 in good health. CDR3s include the opening cysteine and the closing phenylalanine or tryptophan. The order of the fields is J gene, D gene, V gene, clone size, CDR3 protein, CDR3 DNA. The D gene is left open where the match is weak. For some rows the clone size is stated as once, few or many, or as a class when expanded; others skip it.

>TRBJ2-3|-|TRBV29-1|-
CSVEGPQMGSSQQHTQYF
TGCAGCGTTGAGGGGCCCCAAATGGGTTCCTCTCAACAACATACGCAGTATTTT
>TRBJ1-2|TRBD1|TRBV12-5|-
CASGPVGTGGGYTF
TGTGCTAGTGGTCCGGTAGGGACAGGGGGTGGCTACACCTTC
>TRBJ2-5|-|TRBV20-1|-
CSASRSRIEETQYF
TGCAGTGCTAGCCGGTCCCGAATAGAAGAGACCCAGTACTTC
>TRBJ2-2|TRBD1|TRBV20-1|few
CSALGRDSHTGELFF
TGCAGTGCCCTTGGCCGGGACAGCCACACCGGGGAGCTGTTTTTT
>TRBJ2-7|-|TRBV5-1|few
CASSLGTRTANSYEQYF
TGCGCCAGCAGCTTGGGAACAAGGACAGCTAACTCCTACGAGCAGTACTTC
>TRBJ2-3|TRBD2|TRBV27|few
CASNSGGDTDTQYF
TGTGCCAGCAATAGCGGGGGGGACACAGATACGCAGTATTTT
>TRBJ2-1|TRBD2|TRBV6-5|-
CASGSSGGNEEFF
TGTGCCAGCGGGTCTAGCGGGGGAAATGAGGAGTTCTTC
>TRBJ2-1|TRBD2|TRBV29-1|-
CSVEDPREGLDLNEQFF
TGCAGCGTTGAAGATCCCCGGGAGGGCCTGGATCTCAATGAGCAGTTCTTC
>TRBJ1-2|-|TRBV4-3|-
CASSQDRGSLNYYGYTF
TGCGCCAGCAGCCAAGATAGGGGGTCCCTTAATTACTATGGCTACACCTTC
>TRBJ1-1|TRBD1|TRBV5-1|-
CASSNRTGGVTEAFF
TGCGCCAGCAGCAACCGGACAGGGGGCGTTACTGAAGCTTTCTTT
>TRBJ2-1|TRBD2|TRBV12-3/TRBV12-4|many
CASSPLAGGNEQFF
TGTGCCAGCAGTCCACTAGCGGGGGGCAATGAGCAGTTCTTC
>TRBJ1-2|-|TRBV12-3/TRBV12-4|few
CASSNLDHHYGYTF
TGTGCCAGCAGCAACCTTGATCATCACTATGGCTACACCTTC
>TRBJ1-2|-|TRBV12-3/TRBV12-4|-
CASSSTLGNGYTF
TGTGCCAGCAGTTCGACACTGGGAAATGGCTACACCTTC
>TRBJ2-7|TRBD1|TRBV6-1|-
CASRPYRGESYEQYF
TGTGCCAGCAGGCCATACAGGGGGGAGTCCTACGAGCAGTACTTC